Listed here are 4 T cell receptor beta chains from one sample, sequenced in a study of blood T cells in healthy people across ages (dated by TCRdb to about 2015). Library generation was performed with 5' RACE. For sequencing, an Illumina HiSeq 2500 was employed. A second PCR of roughly 7 to 11 cycles was performed with a sample-barcoded 5' primer and a J-beta primer mix. TCRdb took the public reads, trimmed them with fastp at Q25, ran MiXCR for clone calling and kept in-frame beta chains. Rows with one shared CDR3 protein collapse into an entry with the most common genes and DNA. In all, the sample holds roughly 730,000 distinct CDR3 sequences, and roughly 50% of those were seen once. Jointly, the top ten make up around 24% of the sample. Material: blood. These receptors were taken from a man between 35 and 55 years old in good health.

This clonotype was counted many times. The rearrangement links TRBV20-1 to TRBJ1-5; weak D call: TRBD1 (5 bases). CDR3 length equals 16 residues. CDR1 DFQATT and CDR2 SNEGSKA come from the germline V gene (reference sequence). V lost 5 bases and J 6 bases, leaving 23 bases between the germline ends. The CDR3 nucleotides are TGCAGTGCTGGCCTAGGGGAGGGGCTGCAGGGTCAGCCCCAGCATTTT. Protein sequence: CSAGLGEGLQGQPQHF.

The rearrangement links TRBV11-2 to TRBJ2-1; a weak D match, TRBD1 (6 bases). The V gene lost 5 bases and the J gene lost 2 bases, with 16 bases spanning the gap. The CDR3 runs 16 residues. The germline V gene encodes CDR1 SGHAT and CDR2 FQNNGV. CDR3 nucleotides: TGTGCCAGCAGCCCCTGGGCAGGGGACCCCTACAATGAGCAGTTCTTC. It encodes CASSPWAGDPYNEQFF.

V usage is TRBV2 and J usage is TRBJ1-6; no reliable D call. Deletions cut 6 bases from V and 5 bases from J, with 17 bases between. The CDR3 has 16 residues. The germline V gene encodes CDR1 SNHLY and CDR2 FYNNEI. CDR3 DNA: TGTGCCAGCAGGGACGCGCAGGCACTTAATAATTCACCCCTCCACTTT. This sequence encodes CASRDAQALNNSPLHF.

This clonotype was detected only once. The chain carries TRBV29-1 and TRBJ2-3; 7 bases line up with TRBD2. The CDR3 extends over 13 amino acids. Germline V gene lookup returns CDR1 SQVTM and CDR2 ANQGSEA. V trimming: 5 bases; J trimming: 3 bases; junction bases outside the gene matches: 5. CDR3 loop: CSVSGGGTDTQYF. CDR3 bases: TGCAGCGTTTCTGGCGGGGGAACAGATACGCAGTATTTT.